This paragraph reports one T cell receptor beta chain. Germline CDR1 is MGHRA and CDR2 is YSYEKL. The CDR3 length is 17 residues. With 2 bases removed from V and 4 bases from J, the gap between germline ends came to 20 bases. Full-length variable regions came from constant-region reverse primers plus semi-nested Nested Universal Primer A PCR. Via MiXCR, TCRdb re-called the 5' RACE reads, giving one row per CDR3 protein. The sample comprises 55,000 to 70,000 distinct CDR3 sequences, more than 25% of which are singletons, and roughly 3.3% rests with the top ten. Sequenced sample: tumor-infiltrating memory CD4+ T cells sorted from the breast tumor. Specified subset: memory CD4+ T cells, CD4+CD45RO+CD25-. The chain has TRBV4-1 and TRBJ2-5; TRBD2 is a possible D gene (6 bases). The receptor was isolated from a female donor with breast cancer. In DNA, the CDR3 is TGCGCCAGCAGCCAATACGGACCGACGGGGGTGCGAGAGACCCAGTACTTC. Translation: CASSQYGPTGVRETQYF.